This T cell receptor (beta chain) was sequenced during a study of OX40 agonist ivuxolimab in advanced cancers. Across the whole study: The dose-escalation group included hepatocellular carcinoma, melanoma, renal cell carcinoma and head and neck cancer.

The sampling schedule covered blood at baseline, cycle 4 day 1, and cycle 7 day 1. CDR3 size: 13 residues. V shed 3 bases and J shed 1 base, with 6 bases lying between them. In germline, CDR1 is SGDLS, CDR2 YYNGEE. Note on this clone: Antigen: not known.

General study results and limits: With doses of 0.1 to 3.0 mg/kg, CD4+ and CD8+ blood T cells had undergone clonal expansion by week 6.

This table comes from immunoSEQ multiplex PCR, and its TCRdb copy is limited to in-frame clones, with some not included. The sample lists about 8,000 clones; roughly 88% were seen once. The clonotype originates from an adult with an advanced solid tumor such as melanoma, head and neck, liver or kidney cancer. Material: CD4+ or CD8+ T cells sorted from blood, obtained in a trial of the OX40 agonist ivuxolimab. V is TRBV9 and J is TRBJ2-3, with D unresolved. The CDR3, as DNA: TGTGCCAGCAGCGGACCGGGCACAGATACGCAGTATTTT. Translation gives CASSGPGTDTQYF. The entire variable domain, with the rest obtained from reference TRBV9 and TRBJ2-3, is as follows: DSGVTQTPKHLITATGQRVTLRCSPRSGDLSVYWYQQSLDQGLQFLIQYYNGEERAKGNILERFSAQQFPDLHSELNLSSLELGDSALYFCASSGPGTDTQYFGPGTRLTVL.